This entry concerns a single TCR beta chain. TCRdb keeps only in-frame clones here, not all; method: immunoSEQ multiplex PCR. This table has approximately 60,000 clones, roughly 90% appearing once. Germline V lookup: CDR1 MNHNS, CDR2 SASEGT. This CDR3 has 11 residues. V was cut by 6 bases and J by 7 bases, with 7 bases left in between. The sample originates from a study of OX40 agonist ivuxolimab in advanced cancers. Turning to the study itself: Three patients got partial responses; one had hepatocellular carcinoma and two had cutaneous melanoma.

The rearrangement joins TRBV6-1 to TRBJ2-1; D not certain. The starting material was CD4+ or CD8+ T cells sorted from blood, obtained in a trial of the OX40 agonist ivuxolimab. This sequence originates from an adult with an advanced solid tumor such as melanoma, head and neck, liver or kidney cancer. The CDR3 nucleotides are TGTGCCAGCAGAAAACAGAATGAGCAGTTCTTC. It translates to CASRKQNEQFF.